This T cell receptor beta chain was sequenced for a study of blood T cell repertoires in COVID-19. Here immunoSEQ multiplex PCR was the method, and the copy in TCRdb shows in-frame clones only, minus some. The table lists under 150,000 clones, approximately 90% of them singletons. This TCR was recovered from a man aged 70-80 years with active COVID-19. Sequenced sample: peripheral blood.

The CDR3 sequence is CASRQGKQPQHF. The CDR3 DNA follows: TGTGCCAGCAGACAGGGGAAACAGCCCCAGCATTTT. This rearrangement joins TRBV28 to TRBJ1-5, with TRBD1 identical over 7 bases. Germline V CDR1 and CDR2: MDHEN, SYDVKM. The V and J ends lost 6 bases and 7 bases, in that order; junction bases with no gene match: 3. The CDR3 is 12 residues long.